Following are 28 T cell receptor beta chains from one sample sequenced in a study of spatial heterogeneity in lung cancer. Indicated time point: sample taken at primary tumor resection. TCRdb fed the 5' RACE reads into MiXCR, producing one record per CDR3 protein. Here the sample spans more than 80,000 distinct CDR3 sequences, approximately 12% being singletons. Sequencing was performed on PBMCs, taken at surgery. The receptors derive from a male donor with early-stage non-small cell lung cancer.

This chain links TRBV6-2 or TRBV6-3 with TRBJ1-2, with D tentatively TRBD1 (6 bases). Trimming removed 4 bases from V and 3 bases from J, with 15 bases in between. This CDR3 has 15 amino acids. The germline V gene has CDR1 MNHEY and CDR2 SVGEGT. The CDR3 nucleotides read TGTGCCAGCAGTTCCAATGAAGGGGGGCACTATGGCTACACCTTC. Amino acid sequence: CASSSNEGGHYGYTF.

This clonotype showed up just a few times. The J gene is TRBJ1-1, the V gene TRBV4-1; TRBD1 agrees at 8 bases. CDR1 is MGHRA and CDR2 is YSYEKL in the germline V gene. The CDR3 has 17 amino acids. The trim removed 6 bases at V and 4 bases at J, leaving 16 bases unmatched. This CDR3 is CASRGDRGSMFRTEAFF. Here the CDR3 DNA reads TGCGCCAGCAGGGGAGACAGGGGAAGTATGTTTCGCACTGAAGCTTTCTTT.

This chain uses TRBV6-5 with TRBJ1-2, with a tentative D call TRBD1 (6 bases). V was shortened by 1 base and J by 6 bases, with 9 bases between the two germline ends. This CDR3 spans 13 amino acids. Germline V gene sequence: CDR1 MNHEY, CDR2 SVGAGI. The CDR3 region is CASSYFEGDGYTF. As DNA, the CDR3 is TGTGCCAGCAGTTACTTCGAGGGGGATGGCTACACCTTC.

The table lists this clonotype with a few counts. The CDR3 reads CSVEAVTGLPSARYF. The CDR3 DNA reads TGCAGCGTTGAAGCGGTAACAGGGCTACCCTCCGCTCGATACTTC. V is TRBV29-1 and J is TRBJ2-5; D may be TRBD1 (6 bases). The V end was cut by 1 base, the J end by 14 bases, with 26 bases between. The CDR3 extends over 15 amino acids. Germline lookup yields CDR1 SQVTM and CDR2 ANQGSEA.

This chain connects TRBV23-1 to TRBJ1-5; no firm D call. TRBV23-1 qualifies as an ORF whose function is uncertain. This CDR3 has 17 residues. Trimming removed 8 bases from V and 3 bases from J, with 23 bases in between. The CDR3 here is CASPTPTQPGDNQPQHF. The CDR3 DNA is TGCGCCAGCCCAACCCCAACTCAACCGGGAGACAATCAGCCCCAGCATTTT.

To note about this clonotype: One end of the junction fails to match germline, which may point to a read error. This chain connects TRBV20-1 to TRBJ2-3, with D unclear. The CDR3 has 16 amino acids. Looked up from germline, CDR1 is DFQATT and CDR2 is SNEGSKA (reference sequence). The CDR3 DNA sequence: TGCAATGCTAGAGCCGGTGGCAGGATTAGCACAGATACGCAGTATTTT. It encodes CNARAGGRISTDTQYF.

This clonotype has just a few counts. The chain couples TRBV12-3 or TRBV12-4 to TRBJ2-3, with no clear D. The CDR3 contains 15 residues. V gave up 3 bases and J gave up 1 base, with 11 bases separating them. The CDR3 reads CASSLGLVGTDTQYF. CDR3 coding DNA: TGTGCCAGCAGTTTGGGTCTAGTCGGCACAGATACGCAGTATTTT.

The chain links TRBV27 to TRBJ2-5; weak D call: TRBD1 (5 bases). This CDR3 is 14 amino acids long. Germline V gene sequence: CDR1 MNHEY, CDR2 SMNVEV (reference sequence). V dropped 3 bases and J dropped 4 bases, with 12 bases sitting between them. The CDR3 coding sequence is TGTGCCAGCAGTTTTTCAGGGCTCGGAGAGACCCAGTACTTC. As protein: CASSFSGLGETQYF.

The gene calls are TRBV29-1 and TRBJ1-2; tentative D call: TRBD1 (6 bases). V was cut by 7 bases and J by 2 bases, with 11 bases left in between. This CDR3 spans 12 amino acids. CDR1 and CDR2 from the germline V gene are SQVTM and ANQGSEA. CDR3 coding DNA: TGCAGCGGGGGGGACATGAACTATGGCTACACCTTC. Its protein is CSGGDMNYGYTF.

In this sample, this clonotype turned up a few times. The V gene is TRBV7-2, the J gene TRBJ2-3, with TRBD2 matching 12 bases. Per the germline V gene, CDR1 is SGHTA and CDR2 is FQGNSA. The CDR3 extends over 18 amino acids. V dropped 2 bases and J dropped 1; count of bases not matched to a gene: 7. CDR3 sequence (DNA): TGTGCCAGCAGCTTAAATCTAGCGGGAGGGTTGGGCACAGATACGCAGTATTTT. Translating gives CASSLNLAGGLGTDTQYF.

This clonotype was counted many times. V is TRBV9 and J is TRBJ2-2; D gene unclear. The ends were cut back, 0 bases at V and 0 bases at J, with 9 bases in the middle. Germline CDR1 is SGDLS and CDR2 is YYNGEE. This CDR3 comprises 16 residues. CDR3 nucleotides: TGTGCCAGCAGCGTAGTTGGTCGACCGAACACCGGGGAGCTGTTTTTT. This gives the protein CASSVVGRPNTGELFF.

This clonotype was counted only a few times. The chain combines TRBV6-1 with TRBJ2-2, with TRBD2 as a possible D gene (5 bases). Germline V lookup: CDR1 MNHNS, CDR2 SASEGT. The length of the CDR3 is 16 residues. The germline V and J ends were trimmed by 6 bases and 6 bases, with 20 bases remaining between them. CDR3 coding DNA: TGTGCCAGCAGGCAATCGGGAAACAGACCGGCCGGGGAGCTGTTTTTT. Its protein is CASRQSGNRPAGELFF.

In this sample, this clonotype turned up a few times. The chain links TRBV28 to TRBJ1-2; no firm D call. This CDR3 region has 13 residues. The V end was cut by 10 bases, the J end by 1 base, with 13 bases between. CDR1 and CDR2 (germline): MDHEN, SYDVKM. For the CDR3, the DNA is TGTGCCAACAGCCAGATCCGTAACTATGGCTACACCTTC. Its protein product is CANSQIRNYGYTF.

This clonotype was seen more than once but under ten times. The chain is built from TRBV29-1 and TRBJ2-3; TRBD2 matches at 14 bases. The CDR3 has 13 residues. V lost 7 bases to trimming and J lost 9 bases; unmatched junction nucleotides: 6. Germline loops: CDR1 SQVTM, CDR2 ANQGSEA. This CDR3 is CSAPTSGGDTQYF. As DNA, the CDR3 is TGCAGCGCCCCGACTAGCGGGGGGGACACGCAGTATTTT.

This clonotype was seen a handful of times. V and J are TRBV5-1 and TRBJ1-1; 8 bases line up with TRBD1. The V gene end was trimmed by 3 bases and the J gene end by 5 bases; junction bases not matched to a gene: 9. Germline V lookup: CDR1 SGHRS, CDR2 YFSETQ. This CDR3 has 15 amino acids. In nucleotides, the CDR3 is TGCGCCAGCAGCTGGACAGGGTTAGAGGGTACTGAAGCTTTCTTT. It translates to CASSWTGLEGTEAFF. The full variable domain, its missing parts supplied by reference TRBV5-1 and TRBJ1-1, is KAGVTQTPRYLIKTRGQQVTLSCSPISGHRSVSWYQQTPGQGLQFLFEYFSETQRNKGNFPGRFSGRQFSNSRSEMNVSTLELGDSALYLCASSWTGLEGTEAFFGQGTRLTVV.

J is TRBJ2-7 and V is TRBV7-2; tentatively, D is TRBD1 or TRBD2 (6 bases each). CDR3 length equals 14 residues. Per the germline V gene, CDR1 is SGHTA and CDR2 is FQGNSA. The ends were cut back, 5 bases at V and 4 bases at J, with 15 bases in the middle. The CDR3 nucleotides read TGTGCCAGCAGCCTAATCACAGGGACTTACGAGCAGTACTTC. Residues: CASSLITGTYEQYF. The variable domain in full, completed from reference TRBV7-2 and TRBJ2-7, reads GAGVSQSPSNKVTEKGKDVELRCDPISGHTALYWYRQSLGQGLEFLIYFQGNSAPDKSGLPSDRFSAERTGGSVSTLTIQRTQQEDSAVYLCASSLITGTYEQYFGPGTRLTVT.

At least ten counts were recorded for this clonotype. The rearrangement uses TRBV28 and TRBJ1-4; 8 bases fit TRBD1. Germline V lookup: CDR1 MDHEN, CDR2 SYDVKM. After removal of 3 bases from V and 2 bases from J, the junction contained 5 bases not matched to a gene. The CDR3 runs to 16 residues. CDR3 sequence (DNA): TGTGCCAGCAGTTTCCAGGGGGCGTTCACTAATGAAAAACTGTTTTTT. Its translation is CASSFQGAFTNEKLFF.

The table lists this clonotype with many counts. V and J are TRBV3-1 and TRBJ2-3, with D perhaps matching TRBD2 (7 bases). CDR1 LGHDT and CDR2 YNNKEL come from the germline V gene (reference sequence). Trimming removed 2 bases at V and 7 bases at J, with 13 bases between. The CDR3 runs to 14 residues. CDR3 sequence reads: CASSQRGDYNTQYF. Here the CDR3 DNA reads TGTGCCAGCAGCCAAAGGGGGGACTACAATACGCAGTATTTT.

This clonotype was observed a handful of times. The chain couples TRBV4-1 to TRBJ2-2; D unresolved. V lost 4 bases and J 5 bases, leaving 14 bases between the germline ends. CDR1 MGHRA and CDR2 YSYEKL come from the germline V gene. The CDR3 totals 15 residues. In DNA form, the CDR3 reads TGCGCCAGCAGCCGCACGCTGACTGGAACCGGGGAGCTGTTTTTT. It translates to CASSRTLTGTGELFF.

This clonotype turned up a few times. The chain links TRBV29-1 to TRBJ2-7, with D possibly matching TRBD2 (6 bases). CDR3 length: 14 amino acids. With 4 bases removed from V and 2 bases from J, the gap between germline ends came to 15 bases. CDR1 and CDR2 from the germline V gene are SQVTM and ANQGSEA. In nucleotides, the CDR3 is TGCAGCGTTGGAGGCTCGCGGGGAACCTACGAGCAGTACTTC. Its protein product is CSVGGSRGTYEQYF.

The chain uses TRBV20-1 and TRBJ1-4, with unresolved D. The germline V gene encodes CDR1 DFQATT and CDR2 SNEGSKA (reference sequence). With 0 bases removed from V and 6 bases from J, the gap between germline ends came to 8 bases. CDR3 length: 13 residues. The CDR3 sequence is CSAREYEDEKLFF. The CDR3 coding sequence is TGCAGTGCTAGAGAGTATGAGGATGAAAAACTGTTTTTT.

The sample holds many counts of this clonotype. This chain uses TRBV3-1 with TRBJ1-1; TRBD1 is a possible D gene (6 bases). Germline CDR1 reads LGHDT; CDR2 reads YNNKEL (reference sequence). Trimming cost V 7 bases and J 5 bases, with 14 bases left between them. The CDR3 sequence is 13 residues long. This chain's CDR3 is CASTPQGFTEAFF. DNA of the CDR3: TGTGCCAGCACCCCACAGGGATTTACTGAAGCTTTCTTT. Supplemented by reference TRBV3-1 and TRBJ1-1, the full variable domain reads DTAVSQTPKYLVTQMGNDKSIKCEQNLGHDTMYWYKQDSKKFLKIMFSYNNKELIINETVPNRFSPKSPDKAHLNLHINSLELGDSAVYFCASTPQGFTEAFFGQGTRLTVV.

This clonotype came up a few times. This chain joins TRBV5-1 and TRBJ1-6; TRBD1 might be the D (5 bases). V was pared by 8 bases and J by 4 bases, with 13 bases between. Germline CDR1 SGHRS, CDR2 YFSETQ. This CDR3 contains 14 residues. CDR3 amino acids: CARMGDSYNSPLHF. As DNA, the CDR3 is TGCGCCAGGATGGGGGACTCTTATAATTCACCCCTCCACTTT.

The chain recombines TRBV27 with TRBJ2-5; 12 positions match TRBD2. Germline V gene lookup returns CDR1 MNHEY and CDR2 SMNVEV (reference sequence). The CDR3 runs 15 residues. V shed 5 bases, J shed 6 bases, and the junction held 7 bases outside the gene matches. The CDR3 is CASSGLAGGPKTQYF. DNA for the CDR3: TGTGCCAGCAGTGGGCTAGCGGGGGGGCCGAAGACCCAGTACTTC.

This clonotype was detected many times. The chain uses TRBV11-2 and TRBJ2-3; no firm D call. Germline CDR1 and CDR2: SGHAT and FQNNGV. The CDR3 is 15 amino acids. Trimming left V 4 bases short and J 0 bases short, with 11 bases between. CDR3 amino acids: CASSSYHRSTDTQYF. The CDR3 DNA reads TGTGCCAGCAGCTCGTACCATAGGAGCACAGATACGCAGTATTTT.

The chain recombines TRBV4-1 with TRBJ1-1; weak D call: TRBD1 (5 bases). The germline CDR1 and CDR2 sequences are MGHRA and YSYEKL. The CDR3 is 15 amino acids. V lost 0 bases, J lost 4 bases, and 12 bases lay in between. CDR3 in amino acids: CASSQEPQGSTEAFF. The CDR3 DNA reads TGCGCCAGCAGCCAAGAGCCTCAGGGAAGCACTGAAGCTTTCTTT.

This chain uses TRBV6-1 with TRBJ1-2; D perhaps matches TRBD1 (5 bases). The V end was cut by 4 bases, the J end by 5 bases, with 11 bases between. The CDR3 is made up of 13 amino acids. Per germline, CDR1 MNHNS and CDR2 SASEGT. CDR3 loop: CASSGGTAYGYTF. DNA for the CDR3: TGTGCCAGCAGTGGGGGGACGGCATATGGCTACACCTTC.

CDR3 region: CASSQETQYF. DNA of the CDR3: TGTGCCAGCAGTCAAGAGACCCAGTACTTC. The rearrangement links TRBV28 to TRBJ2-5; D not certain. Trimming took 5 bases from V and 2 from J, leaving 0 bases between them. The CDR3 is made up of 10 amino acids. Per the germline V gene, CDR1 is MDHEN and CDR2 is SYDVKM.